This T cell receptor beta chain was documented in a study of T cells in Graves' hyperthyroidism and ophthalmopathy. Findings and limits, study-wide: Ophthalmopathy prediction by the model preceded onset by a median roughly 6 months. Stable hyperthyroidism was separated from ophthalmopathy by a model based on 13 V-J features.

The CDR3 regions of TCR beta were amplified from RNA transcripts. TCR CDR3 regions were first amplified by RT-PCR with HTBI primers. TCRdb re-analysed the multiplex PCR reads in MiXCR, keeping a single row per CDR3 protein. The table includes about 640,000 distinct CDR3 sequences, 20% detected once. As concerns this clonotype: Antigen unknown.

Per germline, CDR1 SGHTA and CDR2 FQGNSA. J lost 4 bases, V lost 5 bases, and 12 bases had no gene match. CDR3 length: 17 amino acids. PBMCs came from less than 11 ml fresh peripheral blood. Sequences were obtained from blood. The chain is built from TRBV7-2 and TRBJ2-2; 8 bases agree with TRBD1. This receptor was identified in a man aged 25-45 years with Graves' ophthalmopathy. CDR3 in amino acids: CASSQRTGSMVTGELFF. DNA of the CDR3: TGTGCCAGCAGCCAAAGGACAGGGTCAATGGTCACCGGGGAGCTGTTTTTT.